This is a list of T cell receptor beta chains from one sample in a study of T-cell memory formation after mild COVID-19. Each CDR3 protein is one row after TCRdb ran MiXCR on the 5' RACE reads. The data contain around 320,000 distinct CDR3 sequences, roughly 13% of them singletons. Specimen: PBMCs or a T cell subset sorted from them (not recorded which). All receptors come from a man between 18 and 35 years old who had mild COVID-19 (a few samples of this study predate the infection). Cell type and time point are not known. The CDR3 runs from the conserved cysteine through the conserved F or W. Fields, in order: J gene, V gene, clone size, D gene, CDR3 DNA, CDR3 protein. The D gene is left open where the match is weak. Part of the rows lack a size; the others show once, few, many or a class for expanded clones.

TRBJ2-3 | TRBV4-3 | many | NA | TGCGCCAGCAGATACTCCAGGGGCACCCTTGGCACAGATACGCAGTATTTT | CASRYSRGTLGTDTQYF
TRBJ2-3 | TRBV7-2 | many | TRBD2 | TGTGCCAGCAGCTTCCCCCGAAGGGGGGCTAGCGGGGGGACTATCCATAGCACAGATACGCAGTATTTT | CASSFPRRGASGGTIHSTDTQYF
TRBJ1-1 | TRBV4-1 | many | NA | TGCGCCAGCAGCCCAAGTGCGTCAGTTTTGACTGAAGCTTTCTTT | CASSPSASVLTEAFF
TRBJ2-6 | TRBV6-5 | NA | NA | TGTGCCAGCAGTTACGGCGTCTCCGGGGCCAACGTCCTGACTTTC | CASSYGVSGANVLTF
TRBJ2-2 | TRBV6-2/TRBV6-3 | NA | TRBD2 | TGTGCCAGCAGTTCCAGCGGGGGGGCAGCCGGGGAGCTGTTTTTT | CASSSSGGAAGELFF
TRBJ2-1 | TRBV7-9 | few | NA | TGTGCCAGCACAAGGGGGTCGCAGTTCTTC | CASTRGSQFF
TRBJ2-1 | TRBV28 | NA | TRBD1 | TGTGCCAGCAGTTTAGGGACAGGGGGGTGGGAGCAGTTCTTC | CASSLGTGGWEQFF
TRBJ2-5 | TRBV20-1 | NA | TRBD1 | TGCAGTGCCACGGGACAGAACCAAGAGACCCAGTACTTC | CSATGQNQETQYF
TRBJ2-7 | TRBV11-2 | many | TRBD2 | TGTGCCAGCAGCCCCGGGACTAGCGGGTACGAGCAGTACTTC | CASSPGTSGYEQYF
TRBJ1-2 | TRBV5-1 | few | NA | TGCGCCAGCAGAAAAGAAAGAAACTATGGCTACACCTTC | CASRKERNYGYTF
TRBJ2-5 | TRBV4-1 | few | NA | TGCGCCAGCAGCCAATATCATGCCACAGATCAAGGGGAGACCCAGTACTTC | CASSQYHATDQGETQYF
TRBJ2-7 | TRBV25-1 | few | NA | TGTGCCAGCAGTGATTTCCGCGGGGCTTTCTACGAGCAGTACTTC | CASSDFRGAFYEQYF
TRBJ2-5 | TRBV5-1 | NA | NA | TGCGCCAGCACCTCTCCCATGGAGACCCAGTACTTC | CASTSPMETQYF
TRBJ2-5 | TRBV3-1 | few | NA | TGTGCCAGCAGCCAGTGGGAGGAGACCCAGTACTTC | CASSQWEETQYF
TRBJ2-7 | TRBV7-9 | NA | NA | TGTGCCAGCAGCTTATCTTCGGGGGCCCACGAGCAGTACTTC | CASSLSSGAHEQYF
TRBJ1-6 | TRBV9 | NA | TRBD1 | TGTGCCAGCAGCGTAGACAGGGGTTTAGGGTCACCCCTCCACTTT | CASSVDRGLGSPLHF
TRBJ1-5 | TRBV6-5 | NA | NA | TGTGCCAGCAGTTTGAGGGCTAATCAGCCCCAGCATTTT | CASSLRANQPQHF
TRBJ2-2 | TRBV7-9 | few | NA | TGTGCCAGCAGCGCCACAGGTCTAGCAGGGCTCGTCCCGAACACCGGGGAGCTGTTTTTT | CASSATGLAGLVPNTGELFF
TRBJ2-2 | TRBV15 | NA | TRBD2 | TGTGCCACCAGCAGGGAAGCGGGGGGCCTAGCGGGCGGGGAGCTGTTTTTT | CATSREAGGLAGGELFF
TRBJ1-2 | TRBV29-1 | NA | NA | TGCAGCGTTGATCGACAGAGTCCCTATGGCTACACCTTC | CSVDRQSPYGYTF
TRBJ2-3 | TRBV6-2/TRBV6-3 | NA | NA | TGTGCCAGCAGTTTGACTAGACGTGGGACAGATACGCAGTATTTT | CASSLTRRGTDTQYF
TRBJ2-7 | TRBV5-1 | NA | NA | TGCGCCAGCAGCTTCCTAAGGAGCTCCTACGAGCAGTACTTC | CASSFLRSSYEQYF
TRBJ2-3 | TRBV18 | NA | TRBD2 | TGTGCCAGCTCACCCCTTAGCGGGGGGGTAGATACGCAGTATTTT | CASSPLSGGVDTQYF
TRBJ1-5 | TRBV7-8 | few | NA | TGTGCCAGCAGCTTAGGGGCAGGGAGAGACCAGCCCCAGCATTTT | CASSLGAGRDQPQHF
TRBJ2-7 | TRBV7-2 | many | TRBD2 | TGTGCCAGCAGCTTAACTAGCGGGGGTTACGAGCAGTACTTC | CASSLTSGGYEQYF
TRBJ2-2 | TRBV28 | NA | NA | TGTGCCAGCATCACAGGGAACACCGGGGAGCTGTTTTTT | CASITGNTGELFF
TRBJ2-2 | TRBV9 | few | NA | TGTGCCAGCAGCGTTGACCCAACCGGGGAGCTGTTTTTT | CASSVDPTGELFF
TRBJ2-7 | TRBV7-9 | many | TRBD1 | TGTGCCAGCAGCTCCCGGGACAGGGGAGACGAGCAGTACTTC | CASSSRDRGDEQYF
TRBJ2-7 | TRBV5-1 | few | TRBD1 | TGCGCCAGCAGCCTAAGACAGGGTAGTGAGGAGCAGTACTTC | CASSLRQGSEEQYF
TRBJ2-1 | TRBV9 | NA | NA | TGTGCCAGCAGCGTAGTCGGGGGTGATGATCAGTTCTTC | CASSVVGGDDQFF
TRBJ2-3 | TRBV9 | NA | NA | TGTGCCAGCAGCGACGATAGCACAGATACGCAGTATTTT | CASSDDSTDTQYF
TRBJ2-1 | TRBV29-1 | many | TRBD2 | TGCAGCGTTGTGGCGGGAGGAAGGTTTGAGCAGTTCTTC | CSVVAGGRFEQFF
TRBJ1-1 | TRBV7-9 | NA | NA | TGTGCCAGCACCACCACGGGAGGGGCAAACACTGAAGCTTTCTTT | CASTTTGGANTEAFF
TRBJ1-1 | TRBV12-3/TRBV12-4 | NA | TRBD1 | TGTGCCAGCAGTTTAAGACAGGGAATCACTGAAGCTTTCTTT | CASSLRQGITEAFF
TRBJ2-1 | TRBV4-3 | few | NA | TGCGCCAGCAGCCAAGGTCGTATGGGCAGCGATGAGCAGTTCTTC | CASSQGRMGSDEQFF
TRBJ1-4 | TRBV4-1 | NA | NA | TGCGCCAGCAGCCAAACGCCGGGGGTGGGTGAAAAACTGTTTTTT | CASSQTPGVGEKLFF
TRBJ1-2 | TRBV24-1 | few | NA | TGTGCCACCAGTGATTTCCCTCGATCCTATGGCTACACCTTC | CATSDFPRSYGYTF
TRBJ2-3 | TRBV12-3/TRBV12-4 | few | NA | TGTGCCAGCAGCGCCAGGTCCGGGCCAGATACGCAGTATTTT | CASSARSGPDTQYF
TRBJ2-7 | TRBV7-8 | NA | NA | TGTGCCAGCAGCTCTCGGGACTCCTACGAGCAGTACTTC | CASSSRDSYEQYF
TRBJ2-7 | TRBV29-1 | few | TRBD1 | TGCAGCGTCGTGAGACAGGGGCCCTACGAGCAGTACTTC | CSVVRQGPYEQYF
TRBJ2-7 | TRBV6-6 | few | NA | TGTGCCAGCAGTCTCGGTTTCAGGGGACCATACGAGCAGTACTTC | CASSLGFRGPYEQYF
TRBJ1-4 | TRBV5-6 | many | NA | TGTGCCAGCAGCTTGGCCAACGCGGGCAAGGTTTTT | CASSLANAGKVF
TRBJ1-1 | TRBV4-3 | few | NA | TGCGCCAGCAGCCAAGATCGCGTCCGGGGGATGGCTGAAGCTTTCTTT | CASSQDRVRGMAEAFF
TRBJ2-1 | TRBV7-9 | NA | TRBD2 | TGTGCCAGCACCCGGACTAGCGGGGGTGATGAGCAGTTCTTC | CASTRTSGGDEQFF
TRBJ1-2 | TRBV29-1 | few | NA | TGCAGCGTTGAAGATGGCAGGGCTGGCTACACCTTC | CSVEDGRAGYTF
TRBJ2-2 | TRBV4-1 | NA | TRBD2 | TGCGCCAGCAGGAGACTAGCGGGAGCGGGGGAGCTGTTTTTT | CASRRLAGAGELFF